Sequencing of this TCR beta chain was carried out in a study of blood T cell repertoires in COVID-19. The CDR3 spans 14 residues. Germline-derived CDR1 and CDR2 are SGHTA and FQGNSA. J was trimmed by 1 base and V by 5 bases; bases with no gene match: 3. Original processing notes: Amplification from reference gene primers served as the basis for estimated nucleated cell counts. Libraries were prepared by immunoSEQ multiplex PCR; TCRdb keeps only in-frame clonotypes and omits some of them. V and J calls and clone size come straight from that table; D and trimming were deduced from the DNA. The sample lists about 110,000 clones; 76% were seen once.

Sequenced: peripheral blood. This chain connects TRBV7-2 to TRBJ2-3; 7 nucleotides agree with TRBD1. The sequence was obtained from a man older than 75 with COVID-19, enrolled during active disease. CDR3 protein: CASSPGQGTDTQYF. The CDR3 DNA reads as TGTGCCAGCAGCCCCGGACAGGGCACAGATACGCAGTATTTT.